The present TCR beta chain was sequenced within a study of a mutant IDH1 vaccine in newly diagnosed glioma. For this clone: Its matching antigen is unknown.

Data came from immunoSEQ multiplex PCR; TCRdb stores just in-frame clones and leaves some out. The sample carries approximately 100,000 clones, just under 90% recorded once. The CDR3 is 18 amino acids. The V gene end was trimmed by 3 bases and the J gene end by 2 bases; junction bases not matched to a gene: 8. Germline V lookup: CDR1 MNHEY, CDR2 SMNVEV (reference sequence). The time point is: week 47, end of study. Every vaccination contained 300 ug of the mutant IDH1 20-mer peptide and was paired with topical imiquimod. The starting material was PBMCs, obtained from a glioma patient whose treatment included an IDH1 peptide vaccine. The rearrangement links TRBV27 to TRBJ2-1; TRBD2 matches 12 bases. The TCR sequence derives from a woman aged 50 to 60 with glioma. CDR3 sequence reads: CASSFTQTSGSTYNEQFF. CDR3 sequence (DNA): TGTGCCAGCAGTTTCACCCAGACTAGCGGGAGTACCTACAATGAGCAGTTCTTC.